One sample yielded the 29 T cell receptor beta chains listed below, sequenced in a study of T cells in localized non-small cell lung cancer. Profiling relied on immunoSEQ multiplex PCR, and the TCRdb table lists in-frame clones only, not all of them. The data contain under 60,000 clones, 70% to 90% of them singletons. The source material was peripheral blood, sampled before any cancer treatment. The receptors originated from a male donor aged 60 or over with stage III squamous cell lung carcinoma.

V is TRBV6-5 and J is TRBJ1-3, with D uncertain. Germline-derived CDR1 and CDR2 are MNHEY and SVGAGI. The CDR3 is 14 amino acids. The V end lost 8 bases, the J end lost 6 bases, and 17 bases lay between the germline ends. CDR3 coding DNA: TGTGCCAGCCAGGACTGGGCGAGTCCAAACACCATATATTTT. Encoded protein: CASQDWASPNTIYF.

Worth noting for this clone: Germline and junction disagree at one end, which may indicate a read error. The gene calls are TRBV6-1 and TRBJ1-1, with 10 bases fitting TRBD1. Germline V lookup: CDR1 MNHNS, CDR2 SASEGT. The CDR3 has 11 amino acids. The CDR3: CASSGTRQGAF. The CDR3 DNA is TGTGCCAGCAGCGGCACCCGACAGGGGGCGTTT.

The genes are TRBV7-8 and TRBJ2-5; 9 nucleotides line up with TRBD2. The CDR3 runs 15 residues. In germline, CDR1 is SGHVS, CDR2 FQNEAQ. The V segment lost 5 bases and the J segment 1 base; nucleotides outside the gene matches: 5. CDR3 residues: CASSARTSVQETQYF. CDR3 bases: TGTGCCAGCAGCGCCCGGACTAGCGTCCAAGAGACCCAGTACTTC.

As to this clone: At one end the junction does not follow the germline gene, possibly because of a read error. Other DNA sequences within the sample encode an identical CDR3. The genes are TRBV27 and TRBJ2-7; D might be TRBD1 or TRBD2, each matching 5 bases. This CDR3 contains 11 residues. In germline, CDR1 is MNHEY, CDR2 SMNVEV (reference sequence). The CDR3 region is CASSGAYEQYF. CDR3 in DNA: TGTGCCAGCTCCGGGGCCTATGAGCAGTACTTC.

This chain connects TRBV28 to TRBJ2-1, with D possibly being TRBD2 (5 bases). In germline, CDR1 is MDHEN, CDR2 SYDVKM. V was clipped by 5 bases and J by 12 bases, with 17 bases between them. The CDR3 runs 13 residues. CDR3 residues: CASSVLRAQRQFF. The CDR3 DNA reads as TGTGCCAGCAGTGTACTGAGGGCGCAAAGGCAGTTCTTC.

The chain links TRBV19 to TRBJ1-2; no clear D. Trimming shortened V by 5 bases and J by 7 bases, and 11 bases separated the two germline ends. The CDR3 length is 12 residues. Germline V gives CDR1 LNHDA, CDR2 SQIVND (reference sequence). The CDR3 sequence is CASSVFWGGYTF. CDR3 nucleotides: TGTGCCAGTAGTGTATTCTGGGGTGGCTACACCTTC.

The J gene is TRBJ1-2, the V gene TRBV30; D remains unclear. Trimming left V 4 bases short and J 3 bases short, with 6 bases between. CDR3 length: 11 amino acids. The germline CDR1 and CDR2 sequences are GTSNPN and SVGIG (reference sequence). The CDR3 DNA follows: TGTGCCTGGACTCGACACTATGGCTACACCTTC. Amino acid sequence: CAWTRHYGYTF.

The chain employs TRBV5-1 and TRBJ1-5; TRBD1 is a possible D gene (5 bases). This CDR3 comprises 14 residues. Trimming took off 0 bases at V and 9 bases at J, with 13 bases between the two ends. CDR1 is SGHRS, CDR2 YFSETQ, per germline. The CDR3 loop reads CASSLAGRASPQHF. The CDR3 region has the DNA TGCGCCAGCAGCTTGGCAGGGAGGGCGTCGCCCCAGCATTTT.

The chain couples TRBV30 to TRBJ1-1, with D possibly matching TRBD1 (6 bases). Trimming took 2 bases from V and 3 from J, leaving 10 bases between them. This CDR3 region has 13 residues. Germline V CDR1 and CDR2: GTSNPN, SVGIG (reference sequence). CDR3 in DNA: TGTGCCTGGAGTCTTACAGGGTACACTGAAGCTTTCTTT. Translating gives CAWSLTGYTEAFF.

The V and J genes are TRBV2 and TRBJ2-7; tentative D call: TRBD2 (5 bases). Germline CDR1 reads SNHLY; CDR2 reads FYNNEI. The CDR3 covers 11 residues. V gave up 4 bases and J gave up 5 bases, with 6 bases separating them. The CDR3 reads CASSARDEQYF. The CDR3 nucleotides read TGTGCCAGCAGTGCGAGGGACGAGCAGTACTTC. The full variable domain, rest sourced from reference TRBV2 and TRBJ2-7, is EPEVTQTPSHQVTQMGQEVILRCVPISNHLYFYWYRQILGQKVEFLVSFYNNEISEKSEIFDDQFSVERPDGSNFTLKIRSTKLEDSAMYFCASSARDEQYFGPGTRLTVT.

This chain links TRBV27 with TRBJ1-4; 7 positions match TRBD1. Trimming cost V 3 bases and J 8 bases; bases outside gene matches: 9. Germline-derived CDR1 and CDR2 are MNHEY and SMNVEV (reference sequence). The CDR3 length is 15 residues. The CDR3 bases are TGTGCCAGCAGTTTTAGTGACAGGGTGGGGGAAAAACTGTTTTTT. It codes for CASSFSDRVGEKLFF.

This chain uses TRBV28 with TRBJ1-5, with D maybe TRBD1 (6 bases). With 7 bases removed from V and 0 bases from J, the gap between germline ends came to 10 bases. The CDR3 sequence is 14 residues long. Germline values: CDR1 MDHEN, CDR2 SYDVKM. The CDR3 bases are TGTGCCAGCACTCGGACAGTTAGCAATCAGCCCCAGCATTTT. This codes for CASTRTVSNQPQHF.

V gene TRBV7-3 combines with J gene TRBJ1-1; D not certain. Trimming removed 6 bases from V and 1 base from J, with 9 bases in between. CDR1 and CDR2 (germline): SGHTA, FQGTGA. The CDR3 consists of 13 residues. CDR3 DNA: TGTGCCAGCAGTCGGTCGGGGAACACTGAAGCTTTCTTT. Translating gives CASSRSGNTEAFF.

The genes are TRBV30 and TRBJ1-3; no clear D. The germline V gene encodes CDR1 GTSNPN and CDR2 SVGIG (reference sequence). V was pared by 5 bases and J by 0 bases, with 11 bases between. CDR3 length: 14 residues. The CDR3 protein is CAWETGHSGNTIYF. The CDR3 nucleotides read TGTGCCTGGGAGACCGGTCACTCTGGAAACACCATATATTTT.

The gene calls are TRBV20-1 and TRBJ2-1; TRBD1 matches 8 bases. After removal of 1 base from V and 12 bases from J, the junction contained 2 bases not matched to a gene. Per the germline V gene, CDR1 is DFQATT and CDR2 is SNEGSKA (reference sequence). The CDR3 sequence is 11 residues long. CDR3 loop: CSARGDRGQFF. CDR3 bases: TGCAGTGCTAGAGGTGACAGGGGGCAGTTCTTC.

The chain has TRBV28 and TRBJ2-5; D is ambiguous. Germline CDR1 and CDR2: MDHEN and SYDVKM. The CDR3 has 11 residues. Trimming removed 3 bases at V and 8 bases at J, with 7 bases between. The CDR3 spells CASSFALTQYF. The CDR3 DNA follows: TGTGCCAGCAGTTTTGCTCTAACCCAGTACTTC.

The chain combines TRBV6-1 with TRBJ2-3; a weak D match, TRBD1 (6 bases). CDR3 length equals 15 residues. Looked up from germline, CDR1 is MNHNS and CDR2 is SASEGT. V lost 7 bases and J 1 base, leaving 15 bases between the germline ends. The CDR3 protein is CASTRVGARTDTQYF. CDR3 DNA: TGTGCCAGCACTCGGGTGGGGGCCCGCACAGATACGCAGTATTTT.

The chain joins TRBV14 to TRBJ1-6; TRBD1 might be the D (5 bases). CDR3 length: 14 residues. The germline V and J ends were trimmed by 2 bases and 9 bases, with 11 bases remaining between them. Germline CDR1 SGHDN, CDR2 FVKESK. In nucleotides, the CDR3 is TGTGCCAGCAGCCAACTTGGGGGGGGTTCACCCCTCCACTTT. As protein: CASSQLGGGSPLHF.

The chain couples TRBV6-5 to TRBJ1-1; TRBD1 matches at 11 bases. Germline assignment: CDR1 MNHEY and CDR2 SVGAGI. CDR3 length: 15 residues. V lost 6 bases, J lost 5 bases, and 8 bases stayed unmatched. As DNA, the CDR3 is TGTGCCAGCAGGCCAGGACAGGGGGCAGGGACTGAAGCTTTCTTT. It translates to CASRPGQGAGTEAFF.

V and J are TRBV4-3 and TRBJ1-2, with D tentatively TRBD1 (6 bases). V was pared by 0 bases and J by 4 bases, with 9 bases between. Germline CDR1 and CDR2: LGHNA and YSLEER. CDR3 length equals 14 residues. CDR3: CASSQEGRGYGYTF. CDR3 coding DNA: TGCGCCAGCAGCCAAGAGGGCAGGGGCTATGGCTACACCTTC.

The chain joins TRBV7-3 to TRBJ2-6; 10 bases align to TRBD1. In germline, CDR1 is SGHTA, CDR2 FQGTGA. V shed 1 base, J shed 4 bases, and the junction held 10 bases outside the gene matches. The CDR3 covers 19 residues. As DNA, the CDR3 is TGTGCCAGCAGCTTAATACCGGGACAGGGGCCATCAGGGGCCAACGTCCTGACTTTC. Its translation: CASSLIPGQGPSGANVLTF.

V gene TRBV4-3 combines with J gene TRBJ1-4, with a possible D match to TRBD1 (6 bases). V dropped 4 bases and J dropped 7 bases, with 28 bases sitting between them. CDR1 is LGHNA, CDR2 YSLEER, per germline. The CDR3 consists of 19 residues. The CDR3 here is CASSPEAPGTIGGSEKLFF. CDR3 nucleotide sequence: TGCGCCAGCAGCCCTGAAGCCCCCGGGACAATCGGGGGAAGTGAAAAACTGTTTTTT.

The gene calls are TRBV27 and TRBJ1-6, with D maybe TRBD1 (5 bases). The CDR3 sequence is 13 residues long. Per the germline V gene, CDR1 is MNHEY and CDR2 is SMNVEV (reference sequence). V was cut by 4 bases and J by 9 bases, with 10 bases left in between. The CDR3 DNA follows: TGTGCCAGCAGTTCGGGGCTACGTTCACCCCTCCACTTT. This gives the protein CASSSGLRSPLHF.

The chain links TRBV7-9 to TRBJ2-5; 7 bases agree with TRBD2. Germline V gives CDR1 SEHNR, CDR2 FQNEAQ (reference sequence). V lost 5 bases, J lost 14 bases, and 8 bases stayed unmatched. There are 11 residues in the CDR3. CDR3 in DNA: TGTGCCAGCAGCCTAACGGGAGGTCTATACTTC. Residues: CASSLTGGLYF.

This clone was seen a single time. This chain connects TRBV9 to TRBJ2-1, with a tentative D call TRBD1 (6 bases). CDR1 SGDLS and CDR2 YYNGEE come from the germline V gene. V dropped 4 bases and J dropped 4 bases, with 15 bases sitting between them. This CDR3 has 15 residues. The DNA of the CDR3 is TGTGCCAGCAGCCCCCACAGGGTCGAATACAATGAGCAGTTCTTC. Amino acid sequence: CASSPHRVEYNEQFF.

The CDR3 is CASRGGQVLTDTQYF. The CDR3 nucleotides read TGTGCCAGCAGGGGCGGACAGGTCCTCACAGATACGCAGTATTTT. The V gene is TRBV28, the J gene TRBJ2-3, with TRBD1 matching over 7 bases. V shed 6 bases and J 2 bases; nucleotides not matched to a gene: 8. The CDR3 covers 15 residues. Per germline, CDR1 MDHEN and CDR2 SYDVKM.

The chain combines TRBV4-3 with TRBJ2-7; 9 positions agree with TRBD1. This CDR3 is 16 amino acids long. CDR1 and CDR2 (germline): LGHNA, YSLEER. V dropped 0 bases and J dropped 1; count of bases not matched to a gene: 4. CDR3 DNA sequence: TGCGCCAGCAGCCAAGAGGGGACAGGGAGGTCCTACGAGCAGTACTTC. As protein: CASSQEGTGRSYEQYF.

The rearrangement links TRBV28 to TRBJ2-2; weak D call: TRBD2 (6 bases). V dropped 2 bases and J dropped 3 bases, with 10 bases sitting between them. This CDR3 region has 15 residues. Germline CDR1 and CDR2: MDHEN and SYDVKM. The CDR3: CASSLAGTDTGELFF. The CDR3 DNA follows: TGTGCCAGCAGTTTAGCGGGGACGGACACCGGGGAGCTGTTTTTT.

This chain connects TRBV19 to TRBJ2-6; D may correspond to TRBD1 or TRBD2 (5 bases each). The CDR3 totals 16 residues. CDR1 is LNHDA, CDR2 SQIVND, per germline (reference sequence). The V gene lost 6 bases and the J gene lost 0 bases, with 12 bases spanning the gap. In nucleotides, the CDR3 is TGTGCCAGTAGGGGGGTGGGAAGCTCTGGGGCCAACGTCCTGACTTTC. Protein product: CASRGVGSSGANVLTF.